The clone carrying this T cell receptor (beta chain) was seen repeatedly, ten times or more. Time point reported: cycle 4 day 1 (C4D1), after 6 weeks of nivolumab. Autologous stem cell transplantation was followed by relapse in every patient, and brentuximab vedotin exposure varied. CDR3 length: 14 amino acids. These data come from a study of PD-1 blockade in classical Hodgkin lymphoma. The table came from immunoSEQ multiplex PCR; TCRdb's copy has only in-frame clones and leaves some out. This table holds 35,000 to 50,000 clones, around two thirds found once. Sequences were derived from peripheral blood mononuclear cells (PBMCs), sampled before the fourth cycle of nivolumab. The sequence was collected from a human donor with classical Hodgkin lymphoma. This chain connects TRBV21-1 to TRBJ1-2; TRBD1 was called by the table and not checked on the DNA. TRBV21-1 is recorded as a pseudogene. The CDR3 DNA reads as TGTGCCAGCAGCAACTCGCAGGGGGCCGATGGCTACACCTTC. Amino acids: CASSNSQGADGYTF.